Following are 9 T cell receptor beta chains from one sample sequenced in a study of cytomegalovirus exposure and HLA in healthy donors. The PCR ran on 60 Vbeta and 13 Jbeta primers. The method was immunoSEQ multiplex PCR; TCRdb's version includes in-frame clones alone and lacks a portion of them. The data show about 120,000 clones, approximately 72% seen once. The specimen was PBMCs. The source is a man aged 18 to 35 in good health and CMV-seronegative.

The rearrangement links TRBV5-1 to TRBJ2-3; tentative D call: TRBD1 (5 bases). CDR3 length: 15 amino acids. V was cut by 4 bases and J by 0 bases, with 12 bases left in between. Looked up from germline, CDR1 is SGHRS and CDR2 is YFSETQ. The chain's CDR3 is CASSPQTVSTDTQYF. The CDR3 region has the DNA TGCGCCAGCAGCCCCCAGACAGTGAGCACAGATACGCAGTATTTT. The entire variable domain, with the rest obtained from reference TRBV5-1 and TRBJ2-3, is as follows: KAGVTQTPRYLIKTRGQQVTLSCSPISGHRSVSWYQQTPGQGLQFLFEYFSETQRNKGNFPGRFSGRQFSNSRSEMNVSTLELGDSALYLCASSPQTVSTDTQYFGPGTRLTVL.

This clone was picked up a small number of times. V and J are TRBV10-3 and TRBJ2-7, with D possibly matching TRBD1 (5 bases). Looked up from germline, CDR1 is ENHRY and CDR2 is SYGVKD. The CDR3 has 13 amino acids. Trimming left V 3 bases short and J 7 bases short, with 13 bases between. The CDR3 region has the DNA TGTGCCATCAGTGACAGGGTTCAGGGAGAGCAGTACTTC. Translating it yields CAISDRVQGEQYF.

This chain links TRBV19 with TRBJ1-3; no firm D call. With 5 bases removed from V and 1 base from J, the gap between germline ends came to 9 bases. The germline gives CDR1 LNHDA, CDR2 SQIVND (reference sequence). CDR3 length: 14 amino acids. This chain's CDR3 is CASSPLQSGNTIYF. In DNA form, the CDR3 reads TGTGCCAGTAGTCCTTTGCAGTCTGGAAACACCATATATTTT.

The CDR3 sequence: CASSLWSGQLRSRETQYF. CDR3 coding DNA: TGTGCCAGCAGCTTGTGGTCCGGACAGTTAAGATCGAGGGAGACCCAGTACTTC. V usage is TRBV5-6 and J usage is TRBJ2-5, with D possibly TRBD1 on 6 matching bases. V shed 1 base and J shed 5 bases, with 24 bases lying between them. The CDR3 consists of 18 residues. Germline loops: CDR1 SGHDT, CDR2 YYEEEE.

CDR3 DNA sequence: TGTGCCAGCTCACCTAACCGGCGGACAGTGAACACTGAAGCTTTCTTT. This gives the protein CASSPNRRTVNTEAFF. The chain joins TRBV18 to TRBJ1-1, with D perhaps matching TRBD1 (6 bases). V lost 3 bases and J lost 0, with 14 bases in between. From germline, CDR1 is KGHSH and CDR2 LQKENI. The CDR3 runs 16 residues. Supplemented by reference TRBV18 and TRBJ1-1, the full variable domain reads NAGVMQNPRHLVRRRGQEARLRCSPMKGHSHVYWYRQLPEEGLKFMVYLQKENIIDESGMPKERFSAEFPKEGPSILRIQQVVRGDSAAYFCASSPNRRTVNTEAFFGQGTRLTVV.

The J gene is TRBJ2-1, the V gene TRBV7-6; 9 bases line up with TRBD1. The V segment lost 1 base and the J segment 3 bases; nucleotides outside the gene matches: 13. CDR1 SGHVS and CDR2 FNYEAQ come from the germline V gene. CDR3 size: 19 residues. The CDR3 reads CASSLEGNYDRGGYNEQFF. The CDR3 nucleotides are TGTGCCAGCAGCTTAGAGGGGAACTACGACAGGGGGGGCTACAATGAGCAGTTCTTC.

The gene calls are TRBV29-1 and TRBJ2-7; 9 bases line up with TRBD1. Losses at the gene ends were 6 bases for V and 6 bases for J; bases not matched to a gene: 6. This CDR3 is 12 amino acids long. Germline V gene lookup returns CDR1 SQVTM and CDR2 ANQGSEA. DNA of the CDR3: TGCAGCGTCTGGGGACAGGGAGGCGAGCAGTACTTC. Its translation is CSVWGQGGEQYF.

This clone was recorded only once. The chain joins TRBV29-1 to TRBJ2-7; 8 nucleotides match TRBD1. V lost 5 bases to trimming and J lost 6 bases; unmatched junction nucleotides: 12. Germline V gene sequence: CDR1 SQVTM, CDR2 ANQGSEA. This CDR3 has 14 amino acids. The CDR3 protein is CSVQGALVSTEQYF. The CDR3 DNA reads as TGCAGCGTTCAGGGGGCGTTAGTGTCTACCGAGCAGTACTTC.

The chain couples TRBV2 to TRBJ1-2, with D possibly being TRBD1 (6 bases). The CDR3 spans 14 residues. Germline CDR1 reads SNHLY; CDR2 reads FYNNEI. Between the trimmed V and J ends, which lost 8 bases and 0 bases, there was a span of 13 bases. The chain's CDR3 is CASRAWTANYGYTF. The DNA for the CDR3 is TGTGCCAGCCGGGCCTGGACAGCTAACTATGGCTACACCTTC.